This TCR beta chain is drawn from a study of blood T cell repertoires in COVID-19. Measured with immunoSEQ multiplex PCR; TCRdb has only the in-frame clones, and not every one. The table records some 130,000 clones, more than 75% of them present only once. The sequenced sample was peripheral blood. The source of this sequence is a man aged 55-75 years who had recovered from COVID-19.

The CDR3 nucleotides read TGTGCCACCAGCAGAGGTGGGAGGGTTGAAAAACTGTTTTTT. Translation gives CATSRGGRVEKLFF. This chain links TRBV15 with TRBJ1-4, with no clear D. This CDR3 contains 14 residues. From germline, CDR1 is LNHNV and CDR2 YYDKDF (reference sequence). The V end lost 1 base, the J end lost 7 bases, and 10 bases lay between the germline ends.